The 7 T cell receptor beta chains below come from one sample, sequenced in a study of blood T cell repertoires in COVID-19 (TCRdb year 2020). The library was prepared using the immunoSEQ multiplex PCR assay. Imported from immuneACCESS, the table was reduced by TCRdb to in-frame sequences with V and J called. These copies leave out some clones; in studies compared against another copy, an unresolved V gene accounts for under half, and the cause of the remainder is not known. The sample contains 97,000 or so clones, around 82% of them found a single time. The ten largest clones represent approximately 10% of the sample. Sample: peripheral blood. The receptors here all came from a man aged 70-80 years with active or convalescent COVID-19.

As DNA, the CDR3 is TGTGCCAGCAGTTCCCCCAGACAGTCCCACGAGCAGTACTTC. Protein sequence: CASSSPRQSHEQYF. The V call is TRBV6-2 or TRBV6-3, the J call TRBJ2-7, with a tentative D call TRBD1 (5 bases). The V end was cut by 4 bases, the J end by 5 bases, with 15 bases between. Germline V gives CDR1 MNHEY, CDR2 SVGEGT. CDR3 length equals 14 residues.

The gene calls are TRBV14 and TRBJ2-1; TRBD2 agrees at 8 bases. CDR3 length equals 15 residues. Per the germline V gene, CDR1 is SGHDN and CDR2 is FVKESK. V trimming: 1 base; J trimming: 8 bases; junction bases outside the gene matches: 7. CDR3 loop: CASSQVQAGAHEQFF. CDR3 DNA: TGTGCCAGCAGCCAAGTTCAAGCGGGGGCCCATGAGCAGTTCTTC. Supplemented by reference TRBV14 and TRBJ2-1, the full variable domain reads EAGVTQFPSHSVIEKGQTVTLRCDPISGHDNLYWYRRVMGKEIKFLLHFVKESKQDESGMPNNRFLAERTGGTYSTLKVQPAELEDSGVYFCASSQVQAGAHEQFFGPGTRLTVL.

CDR3 residues: CASSAMQGSEQYF. In DNA, the CDR3 is TGTGCCAGCAGTGCAATGCAGGGGAGCGAGCAGTACTTC. The chain uses TRBV6-4 and TRBJ2-7; possibly TRBD1 for D (6 bases). The ends were cut back, 4 bases at V and 6 bases at J, with 13 bases in the middle. The CDR3 length is 13 residues. Per the germline V gene, CDR1 is MRHNA and CDR2 is SNTAGT.

The chain joins TRBV18 to TRBJ2-7; 9 nucleotides line up with TRBD2. Trimming took 4 bases from V and 0 from J; bases not matched to a gene: 10. The CDR3 contains 17 residues. The germline gives CDR1 KGHSH, CDR2 LQKENI. CDR3 DNA sequence: TGTGCCAGCTCACTACGGATGGGGCGGGGGGGCTCCTACGAGCAGTACTTC. Its protein is CASSLRMGRGGSYEQYF.

This sequence joins TRBV3-1 (or the pseudogene TRBV3-2) and TRBJ2-7; 7 positions agree with TRBD1. From germline, CDR1 is LGHDT and CDR2 YNNKEL (reference sequence). V shed 2 bases and J 6 bases; nucleotides not matched to a gene: 10. The CDR3 length is 15 residues. The CDR3 nucleotides are TGTGCCAGCAGCCAACAGGGGGACAGAGGAGGCGAGCAGTACTTC. Its translation is CASSQQGDRGGEQYF.

The chain is built from TRBV11-1 and TRBJ2-7, with 7 nucleotides matching TRBD2. Germline assignment: CDR1 SGHAT and CDR2 FQDESV (reference sequence). V dropped 4 bases and J dropped 0; count of bases not matched to a gene: 3. CDR3 size: 14 residues. The CDR3 reads CASSWGGSSYEQYF. The CDR3, as DNA: TGTGCCAGCAGCTGGGGGGGAAGCTCCTACGAGCAGTACTTC. Using reference TRBV11-1 and TRBJ2-7 for the parts outside the CDR3, the full variable domain is EAEVAQSPRYKITEKSQAVAFWCDPISGHATLYWYRQILGQGPELLVQFQDESVVDDSQLPKDRFSAERLKGVDSTLKIQPAELGDSAMYLCASSWGGSSYEQYFGPGTRLTVT.

The J gene is TRBJ2-7, the V gene TRBV3-1 (or the pseudogene TRBV3-2); 11 bases agree with TRBD2. Germline V gene data show CDR1 as LGHDT and CDR2 as YNNKEL (reference sequence). The J segment lost 1 base and the V segment lost 3 bases, leaving 5 bases of the junction unmatched. This CDR3 region has 16 residues. CDR3 sequence: CASSHVGTSGSYEQYF. In DNA form, the CDR3 reads TGTGCCAGCAGCCATGTGGGGACTAGCGGTTCCTACGAGCAGTACTTC.